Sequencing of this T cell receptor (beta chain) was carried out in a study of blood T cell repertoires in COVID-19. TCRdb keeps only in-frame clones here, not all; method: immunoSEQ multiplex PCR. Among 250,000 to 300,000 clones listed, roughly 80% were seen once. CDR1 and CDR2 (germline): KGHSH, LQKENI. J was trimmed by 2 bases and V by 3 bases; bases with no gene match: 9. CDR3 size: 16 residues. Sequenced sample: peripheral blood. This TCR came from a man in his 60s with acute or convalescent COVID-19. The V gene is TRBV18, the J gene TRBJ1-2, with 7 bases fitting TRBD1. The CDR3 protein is CASSPQGQAFNYGYTF. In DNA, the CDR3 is TGTGCCAGCTCACCTCAAGGACAGGCCTTCAACTATGGCTACACCTTC.